This is a list of T cell receptor beta chains from one sample in a study of T cell clonotyping in hematopoietic cell transplantation. Generated by immunoSEQ multiplex PCR, the TCRdb table keeps only in-frame clones and is missing some. Of about 36,000 clones detected, about 95% appear once; the ten largest clones hold around 1.5%. The starting material was peripheral blood mononuclear cells, obtained before stem cell transplant. The receptors were sampled from a man aged 35 to 55 with chronic myeloid leukemia. Some clones in this sample may be carry-over from other donors' samples. CDR3s include the opening cysteine and the closing phenylalanine or tryptophan. Each record gives: D gene, V gene, J gene, clone size, CDR3 DNA, CDR3 protein. A D gene is named only where the DNA matches it firmly. The size entry is marked missing in some rows and otherwise reads once, few, many or a size class.

D gene: TRBD1; V gene: TRBV19; J gene: TRBJ1-2; clone size: .; CDR3 DNA: TGTGCCAGCGCCCCAGGGACAGAAGAAAATGGCTACACCTTC; CDR3 protein: CASAPGTEENGYTF
D gene: TRBD2; V gene: TRBV6-4; J gene: TRBJ2-1; clone size: .; CDR3 DNA: TGTGCCAGCAGTGACCAGCGGGGATCGTCTGAGCAGTTCTTC; CDR3 protein: CASSDQRGSSEQFF
D gene: .; V gene: TRBV30; J gene: TRBJ1-4; clone size: .; CDR3 DNA: TGTGCCTGGAGTGTAGGAGGGGCAGGAGCCGGTGAAAAACTGTTTTTT; CDR3 protein: CAWSVGGAGAGEKLFF
D gene: TRBD1; V gene: TRBV5-1; J gene: TRBJ1-1; clone size: once; CDR3 DNA: TGCGCCAGCAGCTTAGGGGGCGCGTGGAGCACTGAAGCTTTCTTT; CDR3 protein: CASSLGGAWSTEAFF
D gene: .; V gene: TRBV7-2; J gene: TRBJ2-5; clone size: .; CDR3 DNA: TGTGCCAGCAGCTTAGCCGGGACACAAGAGACCCAGTACTTC; CDR3 protein: CASSLAGTQETQYF
D gene: .; V gene: TRBV30; J gene: TRBJ2-1; clone size: .; CDR3 DNA: TGTGCCTGGGGTCCCAGGGGCGCCAGGTTCTTC; CDR3 protein: CAWGPRGARFF
D gene: .; V gene: TRBV19; J gene: TRBJ1-6; clone size: .; CDR3 DNA: TGTGCCAGTAGACGGGCACACAGGGATAATTCACCCCTCCACTTT; CDR3 protein: CASRRAHRDNSPLHF
D gene: .; V gene: TRBV9; J gene: TRBJ1-2; clone size: .; CDR3 DNA: TGTGCCAGCAGCGTCAGGGCCTCCGTTAACTATGGCTACACCTTC; CDR3 protein: CASSVRASVNYGYTF
D gene: .; V gene: TRBV10-3; J gene: TRBJ1-3; clone size: .; CDR3 DNA: TGTGCCATCAGTGAAGGTCAGATTCAGTCGTCTGGAAGCACCATATATTTT; CDR3 protein: CAISEGQIQSSGSTIYF
D gene: .; V gene: TRBV9; J gene: TRBJ2-2; clone size: .; CDR3 DNA: TGTGCCAGCAGCGCCCCCTACGTAGGACATCAGAACACCGGGGAGCTGTTTTTT; CDR3 protein: CASSAPYVGHQNTGELFF
D gene: TRBD1; V gene: TRBV7-3; J gene: TRBJ1-1; clone size: once; CDR3 DNA: TGTGCCAGCAGGGGGACCACAGGGGTCGCTTTCTTT; CDR3 protein: CASRGTTGVAFF
D gene: .; V gene: TRBV30; J gene: TRBJ1-2; clone size: once; CDR3 DNA: TGTGCCTGGAGAGGACAAGTAATCTATGGCTACACCTTC; CDR3 protein: CAWRGQVIYGYTF
D gene: .; V gene: TRBV5-1; J gene: TRBJ2-5; clone size: .; CDR3 DNA: TGCGCCAGCAGCTACGTTTTTGTAATGGCGGAACAAGAGACCCAGTACTTC; CDR3 protein: CASSYVFVMAEQETQYF
D gene: TRBD2; V gene: TRBV5-5; J gene: TRBJ2-1; clone size: .; CDR3 DNA: TGTGCCTGCGAAGGGGGGACTAGGAAGTTCTTC; CDR3 protein: CACEGGTRKFF
D gene: .; V gene: TRBV7-9; J gene: TRBJ1-2; clone size: .; CDR3 DNA: TGTGCCAGCAGTGATTATGGCTACACCTTC; CDR3 protein: CASSDYGYTF
D gene: TRBD1; V gene: TRBV6-5; J gene: TRBJ1-4; clone size: .; CDR3 DNA: TGTGCCAGCACTACAGGGGTGGAGGAAAAACTGTTTTTT; CDR3 protein: CASTTGVEEKLFF
D gene: .; V gene: TRBV9; J gene: TRBJ1-1; clone size: .; CDR3 DNA: TGTGCCAGCAGCCAGGGGCTGAACACTGAAGCTTTCTTT; CDR3 protein: CASSQGLNTEAFF
D gene: TRBD1; V gene: TRBV10-3; J gene: TRBJ2-2; clone size: few; CDR3 DNA: TGTGCCACTTGGACAGGGGCGAACACCGGGGAGCTGTTTTTT; CDR3 protein: CATWTGANTGELFF
D gene: .; V gene: TRBV7-2; J gene: TRBJ1-2; clone size: .; CDR3 DNA: TGTGCCAGCAGCTTAGAGCCGGGGGTAAGGAATGGCTACACCTTC; CDR3 protein: CASSLEPGVRNGYTF
D gene: .; V gene: TRBV6-4; J gene: TRBJ1-5; clone size: .; CDR3 DNA: TGTGCCAGCAGTGACTCAGGGTTCGATCAGCCCCAGCATTTT; CDR3 protein: CASSDSGFDQPQHF
D gene: .; V gene: TRBV5-6; J gene: TRBJ1-5; clone size: once; CDR3 DNA: TGTGCCAGCAGCTTCCGGGGAAGCAATCAGCCCCAGCATTTT; CDR3 protein: CASSFRGSNQPQHF
D gene: TRBD2; V gene: TRBV14; J gene: TRBJ2-1; clone size: .; CDR3 DNA: TGTGCCAGCAGCCAAGTACGCGGGGGGGTCGGTGAGCAGTTCTTC; CDR3 protein: CASSQVRGGVGEQFF
D gene: .; V gene: TRBV6-5; J gene: TRBJ2-2; clone size: .; CDR3 DNA: TGTGCCAGCAGTTACTGGAACGGGGAGCTGTTTTTT; CDR3 protein: CASSYWNGELFF
D gene: .; V gene: TRBV30; J gene: TRBJ1-1; clone size: once; CDR3 DNA: TGTGCCTGGAGTGAACCGGGACCTGAAGCTTTCTTT; CDR3 protein: CAWSEPGPEAFF
D gene: .; V gene: TRBV30; J gene: TRBJ1-5; clone size: once; CDR3 DNA: TGTGCCTGGAGTGTTACGTTTGTTAGCAAGCCCCAGCATTTT; CDR3 protein: CAWSVTFVSKPQHF
D gene: .; V gene: TRBV19; J gene: TRBJ1-3; clone size: .; CDR3 DNA: TGTGCCAGTAGGAGCGGGGGCTCTGGAAACACCATATATTTT; CDR3 protein: CASRSGGSGNTIYF